This TCR beta chain was documented in a study of blood T cell dynamics during melanoma immunotherapy. The time point denotes: week 3, after first cycle of checkpoint inhibitor. No patient had earlier systemic cancer treatment, concurrent immunosuppressants, or another active cancer. On this clone: The antigen remains undetermined.

Each sorted CD8+ T cell subset had its entire DNA loaded. Measured with immunoSEQ multiplex PCR; TCRdb has only the in-frame clones, and not every one. The table has several hundred clones, 68% seen once. CDR1 and CDR2 (germline): SQVTM, ANQGSEA. Trimming took 0 bases from V and 7 from J; bases not matched to a gene: 11. This CDR3 comprises 16 residues. General study results and limits: Cell-free DNA CDR3 sequences most resembled the immune-effector CD8+ subset, which was also most clonal.

The J gene is TRBJ2-5, the V gene TRBV29-1, with 10 bases matching TRBD2. The material was central memory CD8+ T cells from blood, obtained from a patient treated with checkpoint blockade. The TCR sequence derives from a human donor with melanoma. The CDR3 loop is CSVEEVAGGLPGTQYF. The CDR3 DNA follows: TGCAGCGTTGAAGAGGTAGCGGGAGGATTACCAGGGACCCAGTACTTC.